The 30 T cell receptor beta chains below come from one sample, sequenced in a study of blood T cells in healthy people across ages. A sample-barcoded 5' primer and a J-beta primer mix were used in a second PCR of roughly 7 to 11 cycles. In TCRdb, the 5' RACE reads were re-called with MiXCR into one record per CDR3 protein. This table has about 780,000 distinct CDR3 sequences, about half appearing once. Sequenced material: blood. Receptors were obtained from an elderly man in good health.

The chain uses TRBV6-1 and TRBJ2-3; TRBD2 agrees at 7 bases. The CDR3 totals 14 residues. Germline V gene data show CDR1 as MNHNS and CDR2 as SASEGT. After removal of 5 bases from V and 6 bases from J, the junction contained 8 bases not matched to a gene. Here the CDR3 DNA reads TGTGCCAGCAGTAGACGAGCGGGATTTGATACGCAGTATTTT. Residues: CASSRRAGFDTQYF.

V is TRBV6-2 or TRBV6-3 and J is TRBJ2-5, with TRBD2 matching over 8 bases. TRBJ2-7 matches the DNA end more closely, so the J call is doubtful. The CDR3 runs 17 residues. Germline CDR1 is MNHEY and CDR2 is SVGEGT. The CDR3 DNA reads TGTGCCAGCAGTACCCTTTGGACTAGCAGGAGCTATTACGAGCAGTACTTC. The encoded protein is CASSTLWTSRSYYEQYF.

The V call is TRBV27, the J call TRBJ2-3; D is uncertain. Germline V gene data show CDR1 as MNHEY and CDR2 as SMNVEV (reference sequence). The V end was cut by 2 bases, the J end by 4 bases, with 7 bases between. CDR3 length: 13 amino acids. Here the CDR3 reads CASSLSRSDTQYF. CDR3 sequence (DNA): TGTGCCAGCAGTTTAAGTCGCTCAGATACGCAGTATTTT.

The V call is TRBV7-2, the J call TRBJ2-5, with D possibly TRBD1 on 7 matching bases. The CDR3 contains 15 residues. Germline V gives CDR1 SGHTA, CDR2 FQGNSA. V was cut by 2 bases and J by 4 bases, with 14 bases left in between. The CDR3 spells CASSLRETGLETQYF. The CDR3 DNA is TGTGCCAGCAGCTTACGGGAGACAGGGTTAGAGACCCAGTACTTC.

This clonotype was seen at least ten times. The DNA of the CDR3 is TGCGCCAGCAGCTTGGACCACGAGCAGTACTTC. Its protein product is CASSLDHEQYF. The rearrangement joins TRBV5-1 to TRBJ2-7; D remains ambiguous. With 0 bases removed from V and 5 bases from J, the gap between germline ends came to 3 bases. The CDR3 runs to 11 residues. Looked up from germline, CDR1 is SGHRS and CDR2 is YFSETQ.

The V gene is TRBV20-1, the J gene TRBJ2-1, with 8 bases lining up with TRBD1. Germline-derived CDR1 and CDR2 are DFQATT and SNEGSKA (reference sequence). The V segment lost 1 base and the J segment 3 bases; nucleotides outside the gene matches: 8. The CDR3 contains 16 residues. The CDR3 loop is CSARVPGQVGYNEQFF. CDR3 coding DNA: TGCAGTGCTAGAGTCCCGGGACAGGTAGGCTACAATGAGCAGTTCTTC.

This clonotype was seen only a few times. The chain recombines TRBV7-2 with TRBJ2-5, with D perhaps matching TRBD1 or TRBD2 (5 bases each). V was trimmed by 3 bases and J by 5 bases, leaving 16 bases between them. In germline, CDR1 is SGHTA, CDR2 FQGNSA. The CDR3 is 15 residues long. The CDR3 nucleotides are TGTGCCAGCAGCTTGCGGTGGGGACGTTGGGAGACCCAGTACTTC. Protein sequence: CASSLRWGRWETQYF.

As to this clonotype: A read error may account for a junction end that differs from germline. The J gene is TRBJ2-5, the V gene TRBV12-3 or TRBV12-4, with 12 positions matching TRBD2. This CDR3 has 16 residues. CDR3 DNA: TGTGCCAACAGTGTTCTAGCGGGAGGGGGACAAGAGACCCAGTACTTC. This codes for CANSVLAGGGQETQYF.

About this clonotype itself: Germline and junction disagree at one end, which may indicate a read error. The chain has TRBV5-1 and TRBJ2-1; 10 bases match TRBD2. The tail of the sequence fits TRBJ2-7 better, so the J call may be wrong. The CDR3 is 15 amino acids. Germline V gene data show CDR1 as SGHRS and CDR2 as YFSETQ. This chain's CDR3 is CASRLEAGGYNEQYF. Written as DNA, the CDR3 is TGCGCCAGCAGATTGGAAGCGGGAGGGTACAATGAGCAGTACTTC.

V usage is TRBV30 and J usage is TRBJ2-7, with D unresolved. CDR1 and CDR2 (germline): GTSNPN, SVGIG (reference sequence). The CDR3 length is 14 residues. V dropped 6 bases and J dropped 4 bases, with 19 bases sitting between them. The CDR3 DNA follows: TGTGCCTGTAAGCCCGACTGGAACCTTTACGAGCAGTACTTC. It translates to CACKPDWNLYEQYF.

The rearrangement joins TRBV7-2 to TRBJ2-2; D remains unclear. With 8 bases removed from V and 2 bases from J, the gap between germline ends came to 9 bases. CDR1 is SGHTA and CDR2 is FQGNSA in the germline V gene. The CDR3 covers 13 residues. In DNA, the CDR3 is TGTGCCAGCGGTACTCCTAACACCGGGGAGCTGTTTTTT. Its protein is CASGTPNTGELFF.

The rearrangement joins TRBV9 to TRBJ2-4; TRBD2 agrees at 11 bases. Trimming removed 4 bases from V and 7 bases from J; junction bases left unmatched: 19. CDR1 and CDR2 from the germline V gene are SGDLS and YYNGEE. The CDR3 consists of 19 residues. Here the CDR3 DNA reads TGTGCCAGCAGCCTAGGGGCAGGGACTAGCGGACCGGGGGGGAACATTCAGTACTTC. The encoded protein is CASSLGAGTSGPGGNIQYF.

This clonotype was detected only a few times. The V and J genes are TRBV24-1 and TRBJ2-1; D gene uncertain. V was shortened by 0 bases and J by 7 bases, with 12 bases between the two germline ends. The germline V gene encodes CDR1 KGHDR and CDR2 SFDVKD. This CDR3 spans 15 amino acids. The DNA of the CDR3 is TGTGCCACCAGTGATTTGAGACTCGGAAGAAATGAGCAGTTCTTC. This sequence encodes CATSDLRLGRNEQFF.

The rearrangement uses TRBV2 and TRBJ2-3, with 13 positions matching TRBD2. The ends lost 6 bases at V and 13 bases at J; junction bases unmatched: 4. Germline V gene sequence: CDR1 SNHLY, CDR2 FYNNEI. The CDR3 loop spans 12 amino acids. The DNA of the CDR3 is TGTGCCAGCAGGGATGGACTAGCGGGGGAGTATTTT. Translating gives CASRDGLAGEYF.

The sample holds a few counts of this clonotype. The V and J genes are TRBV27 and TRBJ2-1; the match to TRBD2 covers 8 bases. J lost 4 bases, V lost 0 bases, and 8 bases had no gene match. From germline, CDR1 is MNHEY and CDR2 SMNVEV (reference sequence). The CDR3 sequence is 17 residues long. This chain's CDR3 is CASSLSFRSGRYNEQFF. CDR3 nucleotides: TGTGCCAGCAGTTTATCGTTTCGGAGCGGGAGATACAATGAGCAGTTCTTC.

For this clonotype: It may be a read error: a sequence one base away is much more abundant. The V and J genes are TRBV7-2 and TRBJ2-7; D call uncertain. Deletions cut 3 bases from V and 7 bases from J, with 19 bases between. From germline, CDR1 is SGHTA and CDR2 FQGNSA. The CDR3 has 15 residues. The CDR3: CASSFKLSYDNEQYF. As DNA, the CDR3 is TGTGCCAGCAGCTTCAAGCTTTCCTATGACAATGAGCAGTACTTC.

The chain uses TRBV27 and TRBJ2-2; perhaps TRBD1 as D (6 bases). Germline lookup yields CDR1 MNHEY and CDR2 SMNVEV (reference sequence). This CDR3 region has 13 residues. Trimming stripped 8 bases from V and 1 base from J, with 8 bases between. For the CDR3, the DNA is TGTGCCAGCCGGGGACAGAACACCGGGGAGCTGTTTTTT. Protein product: CASRGQNTGELFF.

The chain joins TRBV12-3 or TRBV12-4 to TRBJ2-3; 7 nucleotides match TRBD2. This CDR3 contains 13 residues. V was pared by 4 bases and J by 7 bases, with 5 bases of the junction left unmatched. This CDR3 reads CASSCGSFYTQYF. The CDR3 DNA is TGTGCCAGCAGTTGCGGGAGTTTCTATACGCAGTATTTT.

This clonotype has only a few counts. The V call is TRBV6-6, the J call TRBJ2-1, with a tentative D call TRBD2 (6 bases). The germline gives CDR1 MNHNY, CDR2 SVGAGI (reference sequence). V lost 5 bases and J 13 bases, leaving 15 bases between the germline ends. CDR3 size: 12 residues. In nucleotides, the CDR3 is TGTGCCAGCAGTGCCCCCGGGAGCCTCCAGTTCTTC. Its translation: CASSAPGSLQFF.

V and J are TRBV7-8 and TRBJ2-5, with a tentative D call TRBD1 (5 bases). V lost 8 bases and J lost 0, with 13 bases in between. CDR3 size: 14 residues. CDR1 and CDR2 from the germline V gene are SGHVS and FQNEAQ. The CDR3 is CASGRGLYQETQYF. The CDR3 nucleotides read TGTGCCAGCGGAAGGGGCTTGTACCAAGAGACCCAGTACTTC.

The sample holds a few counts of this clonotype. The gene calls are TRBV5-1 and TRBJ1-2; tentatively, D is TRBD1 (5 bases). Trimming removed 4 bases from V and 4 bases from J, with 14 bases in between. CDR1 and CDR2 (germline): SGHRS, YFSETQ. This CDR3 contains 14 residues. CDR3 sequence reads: CASSPRTNSYGYTF. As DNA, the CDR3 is TGCGCCAGCAGCCCGCGGACAAATAGCTATGGCTACACCTTC.

CDR3: CASSPEGGNYEQYF. Written as DNA, the CDR3 is TGTGCCAGCAGCCCTGAGGGAGGGAACTACGAGCAGTACTTC. The V call is TRBV27, the J call TRBJ2-7, with TRBD2 matching 7 bases. V dropped 6 bases and J dropped 3; count of bases not matched to a gene: 8. Germline CDR1 MNHEY, CDR2 SMNVEV (reference sequence). The CDR3 is 14 residues long.

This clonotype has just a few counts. CDR3 residues: CASSLGPGLASEQYF. In DNA, the CDR3 is TGTGCCAGCAGTTTAGGGCCAGGACTAGCTTCTGAGCAGTACTTC. This chain connects TRBV12-3 or TRBV12-4 to TRBJ2-5; 8 bases line up with TRBD2. The CDR3 runs 15 residues. The ends lost 1 base at V and 11 bases at J; junction bases unmatched: 12.

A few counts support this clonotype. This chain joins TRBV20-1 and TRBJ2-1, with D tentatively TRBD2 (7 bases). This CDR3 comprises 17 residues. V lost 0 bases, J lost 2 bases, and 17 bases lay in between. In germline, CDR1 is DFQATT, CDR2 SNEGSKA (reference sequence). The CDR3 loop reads CSAREPGGGLTYNEQFF. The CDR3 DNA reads TGCAGTGCTAGAGAGCCTGGAGGGGGACTAACCTACAATGAGCAGTTCTTC.

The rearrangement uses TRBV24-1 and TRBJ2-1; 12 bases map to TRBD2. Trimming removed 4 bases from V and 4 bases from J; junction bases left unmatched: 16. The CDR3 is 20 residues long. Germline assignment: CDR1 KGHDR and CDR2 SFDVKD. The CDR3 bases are TGTGCCACCAGTGACACCCACTCAACTAGCGGGAGGTTATGGTACAATGAGCAGTTCTTC. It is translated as CATSDTHSTSGRLWYNEQFF.

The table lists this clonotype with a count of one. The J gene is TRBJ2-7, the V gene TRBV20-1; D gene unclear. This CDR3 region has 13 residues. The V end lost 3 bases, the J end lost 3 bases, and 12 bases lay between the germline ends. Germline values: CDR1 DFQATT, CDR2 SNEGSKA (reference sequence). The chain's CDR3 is CSASDLLSYEQYF. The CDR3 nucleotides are TGCAGTGCTAGCGACCTTTTGAGCTACGAGCAGTACTTC.

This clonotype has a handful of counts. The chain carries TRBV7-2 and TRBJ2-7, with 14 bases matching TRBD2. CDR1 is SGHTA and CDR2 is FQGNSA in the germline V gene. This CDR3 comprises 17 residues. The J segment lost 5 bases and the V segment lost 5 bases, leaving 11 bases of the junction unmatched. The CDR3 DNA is TGTGCCAGCAGCCCGGTAGGGACTAGCGGGAGTCTCAACGAGCAGTACTTC. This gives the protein CASSPVGTSGSLNEQYF. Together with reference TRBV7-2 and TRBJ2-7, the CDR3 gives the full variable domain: GAGVSQSPSNKVTEKGKDVELRCDPISGHTALYWYRQSLGQGLEFLIYFQGNSAPDKSGLPSDRFSAERTGGSVSTLTIQRTQQEDSAVYLCASSPVGTSGSLNEQYFGPGTRLTVT.

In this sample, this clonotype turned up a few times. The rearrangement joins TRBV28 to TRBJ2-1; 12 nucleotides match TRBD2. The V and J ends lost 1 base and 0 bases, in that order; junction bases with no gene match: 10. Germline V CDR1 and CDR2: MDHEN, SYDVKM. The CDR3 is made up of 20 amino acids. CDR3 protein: CASSLYGTSGPRSSYNEQFF. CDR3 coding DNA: TGTGCCAGCAGTTTATACGGGACTAGCGGGCCGAGGAGCTCCTACAATGAGCAGTTCTTC.

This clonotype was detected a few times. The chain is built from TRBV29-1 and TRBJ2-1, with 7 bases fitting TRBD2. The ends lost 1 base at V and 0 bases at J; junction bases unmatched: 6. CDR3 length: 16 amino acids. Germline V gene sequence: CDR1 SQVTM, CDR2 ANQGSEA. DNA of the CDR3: TGCAGCGTTGAAGTGCTAGCGGAGGGCTCCTACAATGAGCAGTTCTTC. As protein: CSVEVLAEGSYNEQFF.

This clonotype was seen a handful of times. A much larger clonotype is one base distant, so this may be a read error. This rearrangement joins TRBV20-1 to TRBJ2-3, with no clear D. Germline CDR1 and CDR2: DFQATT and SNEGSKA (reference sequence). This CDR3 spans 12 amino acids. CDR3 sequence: CRARDDIRAQYF. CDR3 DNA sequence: TGCAGGGCTAGAGACGATATTCGAGCGCAGTATTTT.